This T cell receptor (beta chain) emerged from a study of blood T cell repertoires in COVID-19. CDR1 is LNHNV, CDR2 YYDKDF, per germline (reference sequence). CDR3 length: 15 amino acids. The V gene end was trimmed by 4 bases and the J gene end by 4 bases; junction bases not matched to a gene: 6. Generated by immunoSEQ multiplex PCR, the TCRdb table keeps only in-frame clones and is missing some. Counted here are some 64,000 clones, approximately 72% occurring once; the ten biggest clones make up roughly 5%. The receptor's source is a woman between 65 and 79 years old with COVID-19, enrolled during active disease. The sample comprised peripheral blood. V is TRBV15 and J is TRBJ2-1; 8 nucleotides align to TRBD2. The CDR3 DNA reads TGTGCCACCAGCACCCGACTAGCGTGGTACAATGAGCAGTTCTTC. Its protein product is CATSTRLAWYNEQFF.